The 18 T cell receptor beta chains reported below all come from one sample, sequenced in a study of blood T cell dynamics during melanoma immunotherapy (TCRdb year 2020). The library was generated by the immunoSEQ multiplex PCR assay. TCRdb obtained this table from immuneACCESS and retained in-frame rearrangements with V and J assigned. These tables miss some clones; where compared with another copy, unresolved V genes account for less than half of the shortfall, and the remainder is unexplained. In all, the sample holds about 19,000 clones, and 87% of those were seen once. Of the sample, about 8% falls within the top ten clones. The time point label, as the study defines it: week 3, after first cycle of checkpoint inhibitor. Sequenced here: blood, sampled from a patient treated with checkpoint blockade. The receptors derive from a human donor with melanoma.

CDR3 bases: TGTGCCAGCTCGACGCAGTTGGGCACTGAAGCTTTCTTT. Amino acids: CASSTQLGTEAFF. The gene calls are TRBV28 and TRBJ1-1; D is undetermined. CDR3 size: 13 residues. The V end was cut by 8 bases, the J end by 4 bases, with 14 bases between. From germline, CDR1 is MDHEN and CDR2 SYDVKM.

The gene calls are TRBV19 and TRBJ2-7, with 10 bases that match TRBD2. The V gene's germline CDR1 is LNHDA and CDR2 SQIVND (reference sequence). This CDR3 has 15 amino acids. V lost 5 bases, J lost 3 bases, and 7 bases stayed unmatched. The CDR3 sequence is CASSGRTSGSYEQYF. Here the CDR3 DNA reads TGTGCCAGTAGTGGGCGGACTAGCGGAAGCTACGAGCAGTACTTC.

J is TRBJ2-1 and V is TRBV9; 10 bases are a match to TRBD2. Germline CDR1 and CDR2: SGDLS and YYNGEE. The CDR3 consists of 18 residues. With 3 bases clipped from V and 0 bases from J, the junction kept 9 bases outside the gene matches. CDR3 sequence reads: CASSERGTSVSSYNEQFF. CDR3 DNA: TGTGCCAGCAGCGAACGAGGGACTAGCGTGAGCTCCTACAATGAGCAGTTCTTC.

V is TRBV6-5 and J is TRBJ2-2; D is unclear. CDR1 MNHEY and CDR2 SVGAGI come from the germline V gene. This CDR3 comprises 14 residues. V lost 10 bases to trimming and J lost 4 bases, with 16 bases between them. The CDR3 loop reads CATEENSGTGELFF. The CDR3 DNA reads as TGTGCCACCGAGGAGAACTCGGGCACCGGGGAGCTGTTTTTT.

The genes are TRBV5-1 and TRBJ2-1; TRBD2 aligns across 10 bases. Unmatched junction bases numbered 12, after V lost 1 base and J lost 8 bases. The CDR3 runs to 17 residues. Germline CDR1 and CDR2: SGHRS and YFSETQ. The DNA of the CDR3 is TGCGCCAGCAGCTTGACGTCTAGCGGGAGTTCAGGCGATGAGCAGTTCTTC. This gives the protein CASSLTSSGSSGDEQFF.

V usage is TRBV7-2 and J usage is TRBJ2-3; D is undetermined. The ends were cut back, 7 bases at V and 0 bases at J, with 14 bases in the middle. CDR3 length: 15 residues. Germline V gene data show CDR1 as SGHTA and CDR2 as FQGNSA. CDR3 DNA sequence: TGTGCCAGCACCGACCCGACGGATAGCACAGATACGCAGTATTTT. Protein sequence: CASTDPTDSTDTQYF.

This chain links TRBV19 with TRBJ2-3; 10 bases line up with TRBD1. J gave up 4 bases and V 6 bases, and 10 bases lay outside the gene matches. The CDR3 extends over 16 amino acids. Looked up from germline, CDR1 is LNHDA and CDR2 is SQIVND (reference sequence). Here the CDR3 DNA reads TGTGCCAGTAGGAGTGGGACAGGGGTTTGGTCAGATACGCAGTATTTT. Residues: CASRSGTGVWSDTQYF.

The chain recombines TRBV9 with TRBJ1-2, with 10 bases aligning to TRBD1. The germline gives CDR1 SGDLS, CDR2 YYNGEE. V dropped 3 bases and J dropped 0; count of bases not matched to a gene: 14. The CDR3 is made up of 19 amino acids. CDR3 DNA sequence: TGTGCCAGCAGCGGCTTCTTGACAGGGGGCTACCAGTCTAACTATGGCTACACCTTC. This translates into CASSGFLTGGYQSNYGYTF.

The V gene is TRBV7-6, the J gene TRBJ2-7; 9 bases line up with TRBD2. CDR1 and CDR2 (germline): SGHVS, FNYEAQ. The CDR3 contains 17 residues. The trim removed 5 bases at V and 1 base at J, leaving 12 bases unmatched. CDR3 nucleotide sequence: TGTGCCAGCAGCCCCACTTTCCGCGGGAGGGGTTCCTACGAGCAGTACTTC. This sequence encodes CASSPTFRGRGSYEQYF.

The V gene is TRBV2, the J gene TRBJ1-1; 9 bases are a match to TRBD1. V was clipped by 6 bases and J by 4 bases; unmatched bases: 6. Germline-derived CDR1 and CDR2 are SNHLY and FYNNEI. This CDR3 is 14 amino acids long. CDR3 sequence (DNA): TGTGCCAGCAGGGGACAGGGAAGGGCCACTGAAGCTTTCTTT. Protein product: CASRGQGRATEAFF.

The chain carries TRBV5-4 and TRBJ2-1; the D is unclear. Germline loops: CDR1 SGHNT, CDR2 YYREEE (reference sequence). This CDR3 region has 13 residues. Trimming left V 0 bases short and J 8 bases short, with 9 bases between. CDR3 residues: CASSLATSDEQFF. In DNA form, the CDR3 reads TGTGCCAGCAGCTTGGCCACCTCGGATGAGCAGTTCTTC.

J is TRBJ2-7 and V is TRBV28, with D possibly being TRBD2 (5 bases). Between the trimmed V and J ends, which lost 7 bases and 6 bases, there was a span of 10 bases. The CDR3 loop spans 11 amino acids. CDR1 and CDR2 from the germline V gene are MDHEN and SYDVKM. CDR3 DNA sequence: TGTGCCAGCAACGAGGGCCGCGAGCAGTACTTC. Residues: CASNEGREQYF.

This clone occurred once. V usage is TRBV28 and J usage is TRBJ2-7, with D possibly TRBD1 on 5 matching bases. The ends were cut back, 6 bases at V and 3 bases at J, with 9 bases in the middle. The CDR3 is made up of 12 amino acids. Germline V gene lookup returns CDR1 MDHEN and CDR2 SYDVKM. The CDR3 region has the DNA TGTGCCAGCAGCCTGACAGTCTACGAGCAGTACTTC. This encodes CASSLTVYEQYF.

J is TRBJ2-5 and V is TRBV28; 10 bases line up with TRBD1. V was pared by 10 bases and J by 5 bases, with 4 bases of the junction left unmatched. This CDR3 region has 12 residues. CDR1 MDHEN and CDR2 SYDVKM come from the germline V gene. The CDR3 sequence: CATDRGRETQYF. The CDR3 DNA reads TGTGCCACCGACAGGGGGCGGGAGACCCAGTACTTC. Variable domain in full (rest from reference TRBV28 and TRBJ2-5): DVKVTQSSRYLVKRTGEKVFLECVQDMDHENMFWYRQDPGLGLRLIYFSYDVKMKEKGDIPEGYSVSREKKERFSLILESASTNQTSMYLCATDRGRETQYFGPGTRLLVL.

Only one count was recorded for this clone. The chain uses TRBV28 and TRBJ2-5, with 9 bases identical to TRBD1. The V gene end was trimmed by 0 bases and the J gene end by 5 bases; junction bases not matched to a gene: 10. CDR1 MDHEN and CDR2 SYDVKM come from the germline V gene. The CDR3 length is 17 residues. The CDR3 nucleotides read TGTGCCAGCAGTTTATGGTCGAACAGGGGGCGGGAGGAGACCCAGTACTTC. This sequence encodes CASSLWSNRGREETQYF.

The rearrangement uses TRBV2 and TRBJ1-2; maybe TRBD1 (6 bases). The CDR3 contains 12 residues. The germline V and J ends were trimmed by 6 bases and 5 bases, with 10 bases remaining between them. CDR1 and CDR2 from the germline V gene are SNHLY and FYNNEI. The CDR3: CASRQGYYGYTF. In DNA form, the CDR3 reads TGTGCCAGCAGACAGGGTTATTATGGCTACACCTTC.

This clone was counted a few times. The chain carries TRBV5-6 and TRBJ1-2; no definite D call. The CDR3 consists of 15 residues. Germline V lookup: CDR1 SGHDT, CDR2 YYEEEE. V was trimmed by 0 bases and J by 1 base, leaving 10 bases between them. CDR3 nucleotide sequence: TGTGCCAGCAGCTTGGTTTGGCAGGTTAACTATGGCTACACCTTC. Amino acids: CASSLVWQVNYGYTF.

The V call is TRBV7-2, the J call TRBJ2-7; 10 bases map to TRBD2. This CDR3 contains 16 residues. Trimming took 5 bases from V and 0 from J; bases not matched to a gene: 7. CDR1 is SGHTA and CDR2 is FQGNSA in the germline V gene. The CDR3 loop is CASSPRTSGNSYEQYF. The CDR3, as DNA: TGTGCCAGCAGCCCGCGGACTAGCGGAAACTCCTACGAGCAGTACTTC.